This T cell receptor (beta chain) was captured in a study of cytomegalovirus exposure and HLA in healthy donors. Study-level findings and limits: The authors confirmed in vitro that a few CMV-associated chains were specific for CMV antigens. Cytomegalovirus-associated status was assigned to 164 TCR beta chains.

Sequencing was performed with immunoSEQ multiplex PCR; in TCRdb, only in-frame clones are kept and a portion is missing. The sample lists 200,000 to 250,000 clones; around 87% were seen once. While the first cohort had fewer than 850 subjects, the donors belonged to the separate validation cohort of over a hundred subjects. Remarks on this clone: The antigen remains unidentified.

The receptor's source is a woman in her late teens or twenties in good health and CMV-seropositive. Material for sequencing was PBMCs.

Written as DNA, the CDR3 is TGTGCCACAATCAGACACGGGGGGGCCTACGAGCAGTACTTC. It is translated as CATIRHGGAYEQYF. The V and J genes are TRBV28 and TRBJ2-7, with 8 bases identical to TRBD2. Germline-derived CDR1 and CDR2 are MDHEN and SYDVKM. The CDR3 loop spans 14 amino acids. V dropped 10 bases and J dropped 2; count of bases not matched to a gene: 10. Complete variable domain (other parts from reference TRBV28 and TRBJ2-7): DVKVTQSSRYLVKRTGEKVFLECVQDMDHENMFWYRQDPGLGLRLIYFSYDVKMKEKGDIPEGYSVSREKKERFSLILESASTNQTSMYLCATIRHGGAYEQYFGPGTRLTVT.